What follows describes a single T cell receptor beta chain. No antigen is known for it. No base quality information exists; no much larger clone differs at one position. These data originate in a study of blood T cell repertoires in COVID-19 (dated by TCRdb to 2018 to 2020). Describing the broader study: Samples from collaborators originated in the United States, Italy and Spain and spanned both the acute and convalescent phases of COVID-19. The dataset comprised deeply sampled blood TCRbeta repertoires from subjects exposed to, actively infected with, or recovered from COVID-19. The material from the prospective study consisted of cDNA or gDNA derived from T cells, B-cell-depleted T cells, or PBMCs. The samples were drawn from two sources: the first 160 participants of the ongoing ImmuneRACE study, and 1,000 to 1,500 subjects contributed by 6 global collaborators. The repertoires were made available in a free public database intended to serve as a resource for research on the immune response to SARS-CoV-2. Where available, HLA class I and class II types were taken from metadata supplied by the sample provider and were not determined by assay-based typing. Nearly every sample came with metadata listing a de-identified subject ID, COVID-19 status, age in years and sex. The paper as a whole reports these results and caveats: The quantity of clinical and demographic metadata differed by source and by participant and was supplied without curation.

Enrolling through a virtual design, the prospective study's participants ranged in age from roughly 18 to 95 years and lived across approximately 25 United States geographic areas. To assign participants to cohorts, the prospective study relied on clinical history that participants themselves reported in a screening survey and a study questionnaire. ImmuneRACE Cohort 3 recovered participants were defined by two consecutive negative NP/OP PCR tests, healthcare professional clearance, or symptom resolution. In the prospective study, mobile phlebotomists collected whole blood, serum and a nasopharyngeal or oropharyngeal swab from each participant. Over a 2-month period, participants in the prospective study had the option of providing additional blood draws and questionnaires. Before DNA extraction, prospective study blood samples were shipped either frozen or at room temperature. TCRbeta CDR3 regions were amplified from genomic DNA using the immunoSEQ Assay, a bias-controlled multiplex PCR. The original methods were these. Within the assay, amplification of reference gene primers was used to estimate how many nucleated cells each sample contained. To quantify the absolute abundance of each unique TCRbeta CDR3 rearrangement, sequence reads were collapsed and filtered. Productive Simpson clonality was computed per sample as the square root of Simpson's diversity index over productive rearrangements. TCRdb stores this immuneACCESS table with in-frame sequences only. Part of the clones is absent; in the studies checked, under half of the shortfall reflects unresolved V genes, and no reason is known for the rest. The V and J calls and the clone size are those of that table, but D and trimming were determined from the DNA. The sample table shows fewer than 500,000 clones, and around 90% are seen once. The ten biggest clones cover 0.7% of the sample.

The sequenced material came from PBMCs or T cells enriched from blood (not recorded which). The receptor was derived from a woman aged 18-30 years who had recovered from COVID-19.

The CDR3 region reads CASSDRDTGELFF. Read as DNA, the sequence is TGCGCCAGCAGTGACAGGGACACCGGGGAGCTGTTTTTT. The chain links TRBV10-1 with TRBJ2-2; TRBD1 is a possible D gene, resting on 5 matching bases. Measured from the cysteine to the phenylalanine, the CDR3 is 13 residues long. The sequence is cut down to CDR3 DNA, 39 bases in frame from base 1. The germline V gene (reference sequence) provides CDR1 WNHNN and CDR2 SYGVQD. The germline ends are 5 bases apart after V is trimmed by 3 bases and J by 3 bases.